These T cell receptor beta chains were read from a single sample in a study of CD8+ T cells in alopecia areata. The method was immunoSEQ multiplex PCR; TCRdb's version includes in-frame clones alone and lacks a portion of them. Here the sample spans roughly 70,000 clones, 25% to 35% being singletons. The sequencing here drew on CD8+ T cells sorted from blood, taken at week 4, from a patient treated with tofacitinib. The receptors come from a human donor with alopecia areata. Both conserved end residues are part of each CDR3. A D gene is named only where the DNA matches it firmly. Some rows mark clone size as missing; the rest say once, few, many or name a class of expanded clone.

d_call j_call clone_size v_call cdr3_aa cdr3_nt
TRBD1 TRBJ1-2 few TRBV10-2 CASSESLEGAVYGYTF TGCGCCAGCAGTGAGTCTTTGGAGGGGGCAGTCTATGGCTACACCTTC
. TRBJ2-2 . TRBV29-1 CSVESPAANTGELFF TGCAGCGTTGAATCCCCAGCCGCGAACACCGGGGAGCTGTTTTTT
. TRBJ2-3 . TRBV18 CASSPDTQYF TGTGCCAGCTCACCAGATACGCAGTATTTT
. TRBJ2-3 . TRBV9 CASSYQAGDTQYF TGTGCCAGCAGTTACCAGGCCGGAGATACGCAGTATTTT
. TRBJ2-5 few TRBV7-9 CASSSLLPGLQETQYF TGTGCCAGCAGCTCACTCCTCCCGGGACTTCAAGAGACCCAGTACTTC
TRBD2 TRBJ2-7 few TRBV27 CASSLSSGNYEQYF TGTGCCAGCAGCTTATCTAGCGGGAACTACGAGCAGTACTTC
TRBD2 TRBJ2-5 few TRBV27 CASSFWLAGGPETQYF TGTGCCAGCAGTTTTTGGCTAGCGGGAGGTCCGGAGACCCAGTACTTC
. TRBJ2-5 once TRBV9 CASSFGRYQETQYF TGTGCCAGCAGCTTTGGACGGTACCAAGAGACCCAGTACTTC
. TRBJ1-1 . TRBV30 CAWRGGNTEAFF TGTGCCTGGAGGGGCGGGAACACTGAAGCTTTCTTT
. TRBJ2-7 few TRBV7-2 CASSSSGAYEQYF TGTGCCAGCAGCTCTTCGGGAGCCTACGAGCAGTACTTC
TRBD1 TRBJ1-1 few TRBV29-1 CSAGSWTGAFF TGCAGCGCTGGGTCCTGGACAGGGGCTTTCTTT
TRBD2 TRBJ2-1 . TRBV2 CASSEAATSGRYNEQFF TGTGCCAGCAGTGAAGCTGCGACTAGCGGGAGGTACAATGAGCAGTTCTTC
TRBD1 TRBJ2-4 many TRBV11-2 CASSSPGQENIQYF TGTGCCAGCAGCTCTCCGGGACAGGAAAACATTCAGTACTTC
. TRBJ1-5 few TRBV30 CAWSEGHRVTQPQHF TGTGCCTGGAGTGAAGGCCACAGGGTAACTCAGCCCCAGCATTTT
. TRBJ2-5 few TRBV7-8 CASSLAWGSMETQYF TGTGCCAGCAGCCTAGCTTGGGGAAGCATGGAGACCCAGTACTTC
. TRBJ2-7 . TRBV11-2 CASSLGPGSEQYF TGTGCCAGCAGCCTGGGACCAGGGAGCGAGCAGTACTTC
. TRBJ1-2 . TRBV6-5 CASSNPVSYGYTF TGTGCCAGCAGTAATCCAGTGAGCTATGGCTACACCTTC
. TRBJ2-1 once TRBV6-6 CASSYGGGGVQFF TGTGCCAGCAGTTACGGTGGGGGAGGAGTGCAGTTCTTC
TRBD2 TRBJ2-3 . TRBV28 CASSWPAGAAADTQYF TGTGCCAGCAGTTGGCCAGCGGGAGCCGCGGCAGATACGCAGTATTTT
. TRBJ1-2 . TRBV7-9 CASSSGTVNYGYTF TGTGCCAGCAGCTCCGGGACGGTTAACTATGGCTACACCTTC
TRBD2 TRBJ2-7 few TRBV25-1 CASSEFAGAREQYF TGTGCCAGCAGTGAATTCGCGGGAGCACGAGAGCAGTACTTC
TRBD2 TRBJ2-1 few TRBV29-1 CSGAPGLAGGSYNEQFF TGCAGCGGCGCTCCGGGACTAGCGGGAGGGTCCTACAATGAGCAGTTCTTC
TRBD2 TRBJ2-5 . TRBV29-1 CSVDGGEQETQYF TGCAGCGTTGACGGGGGGGAACAAGAGACCCAGTACTTC
TRBD1 TRBJ1-2 . TRBV10-3 CAISEDLTGGEYGYTF TGTGCCATCAGTGAGGACCTGACAGGGGGCGAGTATGGCTACACCTTC
. TRBJ2-2 few TRBV29-1 CSVEGDVFGELFF TGCAGCGTTGAAGGGGATGTCTTCGGGGAGCTGTTTTTT
. TRBJ2-6 few TRBV29-1 CSVWWWQAGANVLTF TGCAGCGTTTGGTGGTGGCAGGCTGGGGCCAACGTCCTGACTTTC
. TRBJ2-1 . TRBV5-1 CASSLGGNEQFF TGCGCCAGCAGCTTGGGTGGGAATGAGCAGTTCTTC
. TRBJ2-2 . TRBV29-1 CSVETGKPGELFF TGCAGCGTAGAAACGGGTAAACCCGGGGAGCTGTTTTTT
. TRBJ2-7 once TRBV27 CASRPGGTYEQYF TGTGCCAGCCGCCCCGGGGGAACCTACGAGCAGTACTTC
. TRBJ2-2 . TRBV30 CAYPRGANTGELFF TGTGCCTACCCGAGGGGGGCGAACACCGGGGAGCTGTTTTTT
. TRBJ2-7 . TRBV5-1 CASSFARSSYEQYF TGCGCCAGCAGCTTTGCCAGGAGCTCCTACGAGCAGTACTTC
TRBD2 TRBJ2-2 few TRBV29-1 CSVWLRERFGELFF TGCAGCGTTTGGTTGCGGGAGCGCTTCGGGGAGCTGTTTTTT
. TRBJ2-3 . TRBV9 CASSVEAGSTDTQYF TGTGCCAGCAGCGTAGAGGCGGGGAGCACAGATACGCAGTATTTT
. TRBJ2-7 . TRBV30 CAWSPQPGEQYF TGTGCCTGGAGTCCCCAGCCGGGCGAGCAGTACTTC
TRBD2 TRBJ2-3 once TRBV12-5 CASALEILAGESTDTQYF TGTGCTAGTGCCCTCGAAATACTAGCGGGAGAGAGCACAGATACGCAGTATTTT
. TRBJ1-1 . TRBV30 CALVVLNTEAFF TGTGCCCTGGTCGTGTTGAACACTGAAGCTTTCTTT
. TRBJ2-7 medium-sized TRBV29-1 CSVWTDGPKQYF TGCAGCGTCTGGACTGATGGTCCCAAGCAGTACTTC
TRBD1 TRBJ2-7 once TRBV29-1 CSVPGTGTIEQYF TGCAGCGTCCCCGGGACAGGGACCATCGAGCAGTACTTC
TRBD1 TRBJ2-6 . TRBV2 CASRWTGGPGANVLTF TGTGCCAGCAGGTGGACAGGGGGACCTGGGGCCAACGTCCTGACTTTC
. TRBJ1-5 . TRBV7-9 CASSLGLDSQHF TGTGCCAGCAGCTTAGGGTTGGATAGCCAGCATTTT
. TRBJ2-1 few TRBV27 CASRPRGVVYNEQFF TGTGCCAGCAGGCCAAGGGGAGTGGTCTACAATGAGCAGTTCTTC
TRBD2 TRBJ2-5 once TRBV7-2 CASSPRGREETQYF TGTGCCAGCAGCCCGCGGGGGAGGGAAGAGACCCAGTACTTC
TRBD2 TRBJ2-5 . TRBV29-1 CSVTGLAERTQETQYF TGCAGCGTTACGGGACTAGCGGAGCGAACCCAAGAGACCCAGTACTTC
. TRBJ2-1 . TRBV27 CASSPLGGRGSYNEQFF TGTGCCAGCAGCCCCCTAGGGGGGAGGGGCTCCTACAATGAGCAGTTCTTC
. TRBJ1-3 . TRBV4-3 CASSQEGGGGNTIYF TGCGCCAGCAGCCAAGAAGGAGGAGGTGGAAACACCATATATTTT
. TRBJ1-5 . TRBV27 CASSTPNQPQHF TGTGCCAGCAGTACGCCTAATCAGCCCCAGCATTTT
. TRBJ1-2 . TRBV5-1 CASSLDGGGYGYTF TGCGCCAGCAGCTTGGACGGGGGCGGCTATGGCTACACCTTC
TRBD1 TRBJ2-3 few TRBV11-2 CASSLGQVGVTDTQYF TGTGCCAGCAGCCTGGGACAGGTCGGGGTCACAGATACGCAGTATTTT
. TRBJ2-7 few TRBV4-1 CASSQGRGGSYEQYF TGCGCCAGCAGCCAAGGTCGGGGAGGATCCTACGAGCAGTACTTC
. TRBJ2-7 few TRBV29-1 CSFKDSLSYEQYF TGCAGCTTTAAGGACTCACTTTCCTACGAGCAGTACTTC
. TRBJ1-5 . TRBV4-1 CASSFRPTDNQPQHF TGCGCCAGCAGCTTCAGGCCCACAGATAATCAGCCCCAGCATTTT
. TRBJ2-7 . TRBV27 CASGGPPYEQYF TGTGCCAGCGGAGGGCCTCCTTACGAGCAGTACTTC
. TRBJ2-7 few TRBV19 CASIPGNRYRYEQYF TGTGCCAGTATTCCCGGGAACCGGTATCGCTACGAGCAGTACTTC